The 24 T cell receptor beta chains in this list originate from one sample, sequenced in a study of blood T cells in healthy people across ages. Then a second PCR, running about 6 to 11 cycles, was carried out with a sample-barcoded 5' primer and a J-beta primer mix. TCRdb independently ran MiXCR on the 5' RACE reads; one entry per CDR3 protein. The table lists over 1,200,000 distinct CDR3 sequences, 55% to 75% of them singletons. Sequencing was performed on blood. The source is a man aged 18 to 30 in good health.

This sequence joins TRBV24-1 and TRBJ2-2; no clear D gene. Germline loops: CDR1 KGHDR, CDR2 SFDVKD. This CDR3 spans 14 amino acids. Trimming shortened V by 6 bases and J by 3 bases, and 10 bases separated the two germline ends. The CDR3 nucleotides are TGTGCCACCAGTAGTGACCAGCACACCGGGGAGCTGTTTTTT. Translation gives CATSSDQHTGELFF.

The rearrangement links TRBV5-1 to TRBJ2-7; 7 nucleotides agree with TRBD1. V dropped 4 bases and J dropped 3; count of bases not matched to a gene: 7. The CDR3 totals 14 residues. Germline V gene lookup returns CDR1 SGHRS and CDR2 YFSETQ. CDR3 nucleotide sequence: TGCGCCAGCAGCGCCACCGGGACAGTCTACGAGCAGTACTTC. Translation gives CASSATGTVYEQYF.

J is TRBJ1-1 and V is TRBV15; D is ambiguous. CDR3 length: 13 residues. The V end was cut by 1 base, the J end by 9 bases, with 12 bases between. Germline assignment: CDR1 LNHNV and CDR2 YYDKDF (reference sequence). CDR3 DNA: TGTGCCACCAGCAGAGTTCTAGTGCCCAAAGCTTTCTTT. Encoded protein: CATSRVLVPKAFF.

This chain joins TRBV7-6 and TRBJ2-5; TRBD1 matches 7 bases. The end of the DNA fits TRBJ2-7 better, so the J call may be wrong. The CDR3 is 15 amino acids. The germline gives CDR1 SGHVS, CDR2 FNYEAQ. Here the CDR3 reads CASSPLRQGPYEQYF. CDR3 in DNA: TGTGCCAGCAGCCCCCTCCGACAGGGACCCTACGAGCAGTACTTC.

Note on this clonotype: At one of its ends the junction is not consistent with the germline gene, which may arise from a read error. The chain joins TRBV24-1 to TRBJ1-5, with D uncertain. From germline, CDR1 is KGHDR and CDR2 SFDVKD. CDR3 length: 13 amino acids. CDR3 amino acids: CVTSDRRNQPQHF. CDR3 nucleotides: TGTGTCACCAGTGACCGTCGTAATCAGCCCCAGCATTTT.

Comment on this clonotype: The junction departs from the called germline gene at one end, perhaps through a read error. J is TRBJ2-1 and V is TRBV29-1, with TRBD1 identical over 9 bases. The CDR3 is 13 amino acids. The germline CDR1 and CDR2 sequences are SQVTM and ANQGSEA. The CDR3 reads CGVAQGGQGEQFF. The CDR3, as DNA: TGCGGCGTTGCACAGGGGGGACAGGGTGAACAGTTCTTC.

The chain joins TRBV20-1 to TRBJ1-5; D is possibly TRBD1 (6 bases). CDR3 length: 13 amino acids. The V end lost 3 bases, the J end lost 7 bases, and 13 bases lay between the germline ends. In germline, CDR1 is DFQATT, CDR2 SNEGSKA (reference sequence). CDR3 in amino acids: CSARGQAGQPQHF. The CDR3 DNA follows: TGCAGTGCTAGGGGACAAGCGGGGCAGCCCCAGCATTTT.

This sequence joins TRBV5-5 and TRBJ2-2; 9 positions agree with TRBD2. This CDR3 spans 16 amino acids. V trimming: 0 bases; J trimming: 7 bases; junction bases outside the gene matches: 7. The germline CDR1 and CDR2 sequences are SGHKS and YYEKEE (reference sequence). The CDR3 nucleotides read TGTGCCAGCAGCTTGGCCCCTAGCGGGACCTACGGGGAGCTGTTTTTT. It codes for CASSLAPSGTYGELFF. Variable domain in full (rest from reference TRBV5-5 and TRBJ2-2): DAGVTQSPTHLIKTRGQQVTLRCSPISGHKSVSWYQQVLGQGPQFIFQYYEKEERGRGNFPDRFSARQFPNYSSELNVNALLLGDSALYLCASSLAPSGTYGELFFGEGSRLTVL.

A word on this clonotype: Germline and junction disagree at one end, which may indicate a read error. The chain joins TRBV28 to TRBJ2-1; no definite D call. The CDR3 is 15 amino acids. From germline, CDR1 is MDHEN and CDR2 SYDVKM. The CDR3 sequence is CASSLLESNYNGQFF. Here the CDR3 DNA reads TGTGCCAGCAGTTTATTGGAGAGCAACTACAATGGGCAGTTCTTC.

The V gene is TRBV20-1, the J gene TRBJ2-7, with D possibly being TRBD1 (6 bases). V lost 4 bases, J lost 6 bases, and 10 bases lay in between. Looked up from germline, CDR1 is DFQATT and CDR2 is SNEGSKA (reference sequence). The CDR3 runs 11 residues. The CDR3 here is CSATGVGEQYF. CDR3 bases: TGCAGTGCTACAGGGGTTGGCGAGCAGTACTTC.

The chain joins TRBV12-3 or TRBV12-4 to TRBJ2-3, with D possibly matching TRBD1 (6 bases). The CDR3 loop spans 15 amino acids. V shed 4 bases and J shed 1 base, with 12 bases lying between them. The CDR3 region has the DNA TGTGCCAGCAGTTCCCCTCGACAGGGCACAGATACGCAGTATTTT. Translation: CASSSPRQGTDTQYF.

V and J are TRBV28 and TRBJ1-2; possibly TRBD1 for D (6 bases). CDR1 and CDR2 (germline): MDHEN, SYDVKM. The CDR3 is made up of 14 amino acids. Trimming removed 6 bases from V and 4 bases from J, with 15 bases in between. The CDR3 here is CASRFDKGGYGYTF. The CDR3 DNA sequence: TGTGCCAGCAGGTTCGACAAGGGGGGCTATGGCTACACCTTC.

The chain uses TRBV4-2 and TRBJ2-7; tentative D call: TRBD1 (6 bases). CDR1 is LGHNA, CDR2 YNFKEQ, per germline. V was clipped by 0 bases and J by 4 bases, with 13 bases between them. There are 15 residues in the CDR3. In DNA form, the CDR3 reads TGTGCCAGCAGCCAAGAGGACAGCCCAGTTTACGAGCAGTACTTC. Its protein is CASSQEDSPVYEQYF.

The J gene is TRBJ2-4, the V gene TRBV5-1, with 7 positions matching TRBD2. The better agreement between TRBJ2-7 and the DNA end casts doubt on the J call. Germline V gene data show CDR1 as SGHRS and CDR2 as YFSETQ. The CDR3 is 14 amino acids. Written as DNA, the CDR3 is TGCGCCAGCGCTCCTCTCACTAGCGCCTACGAGCAGTACTTC. Residues: CASAPLTSAYEQYF.

Only a few counts were recorded for this clonotype. The CDR3 sequence: CASSADIQNTQYF. CDR3 DNA sequence: TGCGCCAGCAGCGCGGACATACAGAATACGCAGTATTTT. The chain couples TRBV5-1 to TRBJ2-3, with a tentative D call TRBD1 (5 bases). The CDR3 extends over 13 amino acids. Germline assignment: CDR1 SGHRS and CDR2 YFSETQ. V was cut by 4 bases and J by 7 bases, with 13 bases left in between.

This chain connects TRBV5-4 to TRBJ2-7; weak D call: TRBD1 (5 bases). CDR3 length: 15 residues. Trimming shortened V by 4 bases and J by 3 bases, and 17 bases separated the two germline ends. CDR1 and CDR2 (germline): SGHNT, YYREEE (reference sequence). The DNA of the CDR3 is TGTGCCAGCAGCCCTTCTGGACAACATTTCTACGAGCAGTACTTC. Encoded protein: CASSPSGQHFYEQYF. Looking up the rest from reference TRBV5-4 and TRBJ2-7 gives the full variable domain: ETGVTQSPTHLIKTRGQQVTLRCSSQSGHNTVSWYQQALGQGPQFIFQYYREEENGRGNFPPRFSGLQFPNYSSELNVNALELDDSALYLCASSPSGQHFYEQYFGPGTRLTVT.

This clonotype appeared a single time. The chain has TRBV7-6 and TRBJ2-1; 8 bases align to TRBD2. The CDR3 has 15 amino acids. V lost 5 bases to trimming and J lost 8 bases; unmatched junction nucleotides: 11. Germline lookup yields CDR1 SGHVS and CDR2 FNYEAQ. The CDR3 reads CASSPRLLAVDEQFF. The CDR3 region has the DNA TGTGCCAGCAGCCCCCGGTTACTAGCGGTGGATGAGCAGTTCTTC.

The chain links TRBV7-2 to TRBJ2-1; TRBD1 or TRBD2 may be the D gene (5 bases each). Looked up from germline, CDR1 is SGHTA and CDR2 is FQGNSA. Between the trimmed V and J ends, which lost 3 bases and 9 bases, there was a span of 12 bases. The CDR3 is made up of 13 amino acids. The CDR3 sequence is CASSLGRRVEQFF. The CDR3 coding sequence is TGTGCCAGCAGCTTGGGACGGAGAGTTGAGCAGTTCTTC.

This clonotype showed up just a few times. This chain uses TRBV20-1 with TRBJ2-1; perhaps TRBD2 as D (6 bases). The V end was cut by 0 bases, the J end by 9 bases, with 18 bases between. Germline CDR1 is DFQATT and CDR2 is SNEGSKA (reference sequence). This CDR3 region has 15 residues. DNA for the CDR3: TGCAGTGCTAGAGATCTGGCAACTAGCCTCCGTGAGCAGTTCTTC. Amino acid sequence: CSARDLATSLREQFF.

This chain joins TRBV12-3 or TRBV12-4 and TRBJ1-1; D is perhaps TRBD1 (5 bases). The CDR3 runs to 13 residues. Trimming stripped 6 bases from V and 0 bases from J, with 8 bases between. As DNA, the CDR3 is TGTGCCAGCAGCATGGGGCTGAACACTGAAGCTTTCTTT. It encodes CASSMGLNTEAFF.

This chain connects TRBV4-1 to TRBJ2-5, with 9 bases fitting TRBD2. Germline V gives CDR1 MGHRA, CDR2 YSYEKL. V shed 4 bases and J 11 bases; nucleotides not matched to a gene: 20. The CDR3 totals 17 residues. The CDR3 here is CASSLLPWVAGDNEQYF. The CDR3 DNA follows: TGCGCCAGCAGCCTTCTTCCTTGGGTAGCGGGAGACAATGAGCAGTACTTC.

This clonotype was found a few times. J is TRBJ1-1 and V is TRBV4-1, with 8 positions matching TRBD1. CDR1 is MGHRA and CDR2 is YSYEKL in the germline V gene. The CDR3 runs to 18 residues. Trimming took 0 bases from V and 0 from J; bases not matched to a gene: 9. CDR3 protein: CASSQEGDRTYMNTEAFF. The CDR3 DNA reads TGCGCCAGCAGCCAAGAGGGGGACAGGACGTACATGAACACTGAAGCTTTCTTT.

On this clonotype: Since no conserved phenylalanine or tryptophan closes the CDR3, a read error is the likely cause. The rearrangement joins TRBV10-2 to TRBJ2-1; D gene unclear. The CDR3 is 13 amino acids. V lost 0 bases to trimming and J lost 5 bases, with 5 bases between them. Germline CDR1 WSHSY, CDR2 SAAADI. CDR3 sequence (DNA): TGCGCCAGCAGTGAGTCGATAAACAATGAGCAGTTCTTA. Encoded protein: CASSESINNEQFL.

The chain employs TRBV7-6 and TRBJ2-1; possible D gene TRBD1, 5 bases. V shed 1 base and J shed 3 bases, with 13 bases lying between them. The germline V gene has CDR1 SGHVS and CDR2 FNYEAQ. This CDR3 has 16 amino acids. The CDR3 protein is CASSLVGQGHYNEQFF. The CDR3, as DNA: TGTGCCAGCAGCTTAGTCGGCCAGGGTCACTACAATGAGCAGTTCTTC.